Reported below is one T cell receptor beta chain. Its target is unknown. The record originates from a study of T cell clonotyping in hematopoietic cell transplantation. TCRdb's table, derived via immunoSEQ multiplex PCR, lists solely in-frame clones and lacks some. The repertoire has about 45,000 clones, around 95% of them found once; the top ten carry about 0.81%. This CDR3 has 17 residues. V was pared by 3 bases and J by 5 bases, with 12 bases of the junction left unmatched. Looked up from germline, CDR1 is KGHSH and CDR2 is LQKENI. Overall study findings and caveats: CD4 and CD8 repertoire contributions could not be separated without sorting. Broader posttransplant TCR repertoire diversity was predicted by graft donor and pretransplant recipient Inverse Simpson Index values. Pathologically expanded recipient clonotypes increased progressively from day 30 to day 180 as diversity fell.

The V gene is TRBV18, the J gene TRBJ2-1; 8 bases fit TRBD2. The sequencing input was peripheral blood mononuclear cells. This TCR was sampled from a woman in her forties or fifties in good health. Some clones in this sample may be carry-over from other donors' samples. CDR3 DNA: TGTGCCAGCTCACCCGGGAGGTATGACGGGGGGGACAATGAGCAGTTCTTC. Its translation is CASSPGRYDGGDNEQFF.